Described below is a single TCR beta chain sequence and its context. This entry comes from a study of blood T cell repertoires in COVID-19. At the level of the study: The United States, Italy and Spain supplied acute and convalescent COVID-19 samples.

This CDR3 contains 15 residues. The germline V and J ends were trimmed by 4 bases and 3 bases, with 14 bases remaining between them. Germline CDR1 and CDR2: SGHTS and YDEGEE. In the source study's methods: Amplification of reference gene primers provided the estimated nucleated cell counts. Sequencing used immunoSEQ multiplex PCR; TCRdb keeps in-frame clones, though not all of them. Clone size and V and J calls were adopted from that table, with D and trimming inferred from the DNA. The table includes a few hundred thousand clones, 80% to 90% detected once. Researchers sorted participants into cohorts using their self-reported clinical history.

This sequence joins TRBV5-8 and TRBJ1-5; possible D gene TRBD1, 5 bases. Sequenced: PBMCs or T cells enriched from blood (not recorded which). This TCR was sampled from a middle-aged woman with acute COVID-19. The CDR3 spells CASSDQGRYNQPQHF. CDR3 coding DNA: TGTGCCAGCAGCGACCAGGGTCGATACAATCAGCCCCAGCATTTT.